Listed below are T cell receptor beta chains from one sample, sequenced in a study of cytomegalovirus exposure and HLA in healthy donors. Generated by immunoSEQ multiplex PCR, the TCRdb table keeps only in-frame clones and is missing some. The table records 140,000 or so clones, around 80% of them present only once. The source material was PBMCs. Receptors originate from a female donor in good health and CMV-seronegative. Each CDR3 is given with its conserved first and last residue. The D gene is left open where the match is weak. Clone size appears in some rows only: once, few, many, or a class for an expanded clone.

J gene	clone size	D gene	V gene	CDR3 protein	CDR3 DNA
TRBJ1-1	few	NA	TRBV6-5	CASSYSMNTEAFF	TGTGCCAGCAGTTACAGCATGAACACTGAAGCTTTCTTT
TRBJ1-2	NA	TRBD1	TRBV28	CASWGQRMGYTF	TGTGCCAGCTGGGGACAGCGGATGGGCTACACCTTC
TRBJ1-1	few	NA	TRBV6-5	CASSLLGTTSGTFF	TGTGCCAGCAGTTTACTCGGGACAACCTCCGGGACTTTCTTT
TRBJ1-2	NA	TRBD1	TRBV5-6	CASSTETGGDYGYTF	TGTGCCAGCAGCACGGAGACAGGGGGGGACTATGGCTACACCTTC
TRBJ1-4	NA	NA	TRBV29-1	CSVGARLNEKLFF	TGCAGCGTTGGGGCCAGGCTTAATGAAAAACTGTTTTTT
TRBJ1-6	once	NA	TRBV7-2	CASSLYNSPLHF	TGTGCCAGCAGCCTATATAATTCACCCCTCCACTTT
TRBJ2-3	NA	TRBD1	TRBV7-3	CASSLDRGDTQYF	TGTGCCAGCAGCCTCGACAGGGGAGATACGCAGTATTTT
TRBJ2-3	once	TRBD2	TRBV7-3	CASSLTPLAGVTDTQYF	TGTGCCAGCAGCTTAACCCCATTAGCGGGGGTCACAGATACGCAGTATTTT
TRBJ2-3	NA	NA	TRBV30	CAWSVTLYREPTQYF	TGTGCCTGGAGCGTAACCCTATACAGGGAACCTACGCAGTATTTT
TRBJ2-5	NA	TRBD1	TRBV19	CASSPGQARETQYF	TGTGCCAGTAGTCCCGGACAGGCTCGAGAGACCCAGTACTTC
TRBJ1-1	NA	NA	TRBV5-4	CASSLAGGDTEAFF	TGTGCCAGCAGCCTAGCCGGGGGGGACACTGAAGCTTTCTTT
TRBJ1-3	NA	TRBD1	TRBV5-4	CASSPDRAGNTIYF	TGTGCCAGCAGCCCAGACAGGGCTGGAAACACCATATATTTT
TRBJ1-5	NA	TRBD1	TRBV19	CASSILGQAISNQPQHF	TGTGCCAGTAGTATACTGGGACAGGCCATTAGCAATCAGCCCCAGCATTTT
TRBJ1-6	NA	TRBD1	TRBV5-8	CASSLGTGELRSPLHF	TGTGCCAGCAGCTTGGGGACAGGGGAGCTGCGTTCACCCCTCCACTTT
TRBJ2-7	NA	NA	TRBV30	CAWSVWGAYEQYF	TGTGCCTGGAGTGTATGGGGGGCCTACGAGCAGTACTTC
TRBJ2-5	NA	NA	TRBV7-2	CASSLGFGRGVMQYF	TGTGCCAGCAGCTTAGGGTTTGGCAGGGGTGTGATGCAGTACTTC
TRBJ2-3	NA	TRBD2	TRBV4-2	CASSPQRGAGVHTQYF	TGTGCCAGCAGCCCGCAACGGGGAGCGGGAGTGCATACGCAGTATTTT
TRBJ1-5	NA	NA	TRBV7-9	CASSLEAEPQHF	TGTGCCAGCAGCTTAGAAGCGGAGCCCCAGCATTTT
TRBJ1-2	few	NA	TRBV7-3	CASSPRGGDGYTF	TGTGCCAGCAGCCCCCGGGGAGGGGATGGCTACACCTTC
TRBJ2-5	NA	TRBD2	TRBV28	CASSLLPSGLQETQYF	TGTGCCAGCAGTTTATTGCCTAGCGGGCTTCAAGAGACCCAGTACTTC
TRBJ1-1	few	TRBD1	TRBV9	CASSVDRGGTEAFF	TGTGCCAGCAGCGTCGACAGGGGAGGGACTGAAGCTTTCTTT
TRBJ2-2	few	NA	TRBV6-1	CASGEQGLGELFF	TGTGCCAGCGGTGAACAGGGTTTAGGGGAGCTGTTTTTT
TRBJ1-3	NA	TRBD1	TRBV28	CASRPGQLRTSGNTIYF	TGTGCCAGCAGGCCGGGACAGCTAAGGACCTCTGGAAACACCATATATTTT
TRBJ1-2	NA	NA	TRBV27	CASSPMLAGNGYTF	TGTGCCAGCAGCCCAATGCTTGCAGGGAATGGCTACACCTTC
TRBJ1-3	NA	TRBD1	TRBV30	CAWSLIRGPGNTIYF	TGTGCCTGGAGTTTAATCAGGGGGCCTGGAAACACCATATATTTT
TRBJ2-1	NA	TRBD2	TRBV18	CASSPQLAGTYNEQFF	TGTGCCAGCTCACCACAACTAGCGGGGACCTACAATGAGCAGTTCTTC
TRBJ1-2	NA	TRBD1	TRBV30	CACQSGTGLFDYGYPF	TGTGCCTGTCAATCCGGGACAGGCCTTTTCGACTATGGCTACCCCTTC
TRBJ1-1	NA	NA	TRBV28	CASSLNRVPEAFF	TGTGCCAGCAGTCTTAACAGGGTGCCAGAGGCTTTCTTT
TRBJ1-5	NA	NA	TRBV28	CASSQGGRDSNQPQHF	TGTGCCAGCAGCCAGGGAGGACGGGATAGCAATCAGCCCCAGCATTTT
TRBJ1-2	NA	TRBD1	TRBV28	CASSLRTGGNGYTF	TGTGCCAGCAGTTTGAGGACAGGGGGGAATGGCTACACCTTC
TRBJ1-2	few	NA	TRBV7-9	CASSLEPGRADGYTF	TGTGCCAGCAGCTTAGAACCGGGGAGGGCCGATGGCTACACCTTC
TRBJ1-2	NA	TRBD1	TRBV5-4	CASRRRGPANYGYTF	TGTGCCAGCAGAAGAAGGGGGCCAGCTAACTATGGCTACACCTTC
TRBJ2-7	NA	TRBD2	TRBV6-6	CASSYIPSGMYEQYF	TGTGCCAGCAGTTACATCCCTAGCGGGATGTACGAGCAGTACTTC
TRBJ1-5	NA	NA	TRBV6-5	CASSYSGGSQPQHF	TGTGCCAGCAGTTACTCGGGGGGAAGCCAGCCCCAGCATTTT
TRBJ2-7	NA	NA	TRBV2	CASSESPTGSRKYF	TGTGCCAGCAGTGAATCCCCAACAGGGAGTCGAAAGTACTTC
TRBJ1-1	NA	NA	TRBV14	CASSQRGSVNTEAFF	TGTGCCAGCAGCCAGCGGGGATCGGTCAACACTGAAGCTTTCTTT
TRBJ1-2	NA	NA	TRBV5-4	CASSQTGPGGIGYGYTF	TGTGCCAGCAGCCAAACGGGCCCCGGCGGGATTGGCTATGGCTACACCTTC
TRBJ2-7	NA	NA	TRBV5-1	CASSRPQGGGEQYF	TGCGCCAGCAGCCGGCCTCAGGGGGGAGGCGAGCAGTACTTC
TRBJ1-1	NA	NA	TRBV5-1	CASSPASSITMNTEAFF	TGCGCCAGCAGCCCCGCCAGTTCGATAACTATGAACACTGAAGCTTTCTTT
TRBJ2-1	NA	TRBD2	TRBV7-9	CASSVRLAYEQFF	TGTGCCAGCAGCGTGAGACTAGCGTATGAGCAGTTCTTC
TRBJ2-3	NA	NA	TRBV5-1	CASSFDWLTDTQYF	TGCGCCAGCAGCTTCGACTGGCTCACAGATACGCAGTATTTT
TRBJ1-1	few	NA	TRBV6-6	CASSYGEARTEAFF	TGTGCCAGCAGTTACGGGGAGGCTCGGACTGAAGCTTTCTTT
TRBJ2-2	NA	TRBD2	TRBV5-1	CASRRLAGGSGELFF	TGCGCCAGCAGGCGCCTAGCGGGAGGTAGCGGGGAGCTGTTTTTT
TRBJ2-7	NA	NA	TRBV6-1	CATIVLEGFPYEQYF	TGTGCCACTATCGTATTGGAGGGGTTCCCCTACGAGCAGTACTTC
TRBJ1-5	NA	NA	TRBV10-3	CAISESRQNNQPQHF	TGTGCCATCAGTGAGTCGAGGCAGAACAATCAGCCCCAGCATTTT
TRBJ2-7	NA	TRBD2	TRBV9	CASSVGVSGSYEQYF	TGTGCCAGCAGCGTAGGTGTTAGCGGGAGCTACGAGCAGTACTTC
TRBJ2-3	NA	NA	TRBV30	CAWRDSTDTQYF	TGTGCCTGGAGGGACTCCACAGATACGCAGTATTTT
TRBJ1-1	few	TRBD1	TRBV19	CASTTGQGEAFF	TGTGCCAGTACCACTGGACAGGGTGAAGCTTTCTTT
TRBJ2-3	NA	NA	TRBV27	CASTKRVGATNTQYF	TGTGCCAGCACCAAAAGGGTGGGAGCGACTAATACGCAGTATTTT
TRBJ2-7	NA	NA	TRBV14	CASSQHYEQYF	TGTGCCAGCAGCCAACACTACGAGCAGTACTTC
TRBJ2-7	NA	NA	TRBV5-4	CASSLGTALEQYF	TGTGCCAGCAGCTTGGGTACTGCCCTCGAGCAGTACTTC
TRBJ1-4	once	NA	TRBV28	CASSNTGKKDEKLFF	TGTGCCAGCAGTAACACAGGGAAAAAGGACGAAAAACTGTTTTTT
TRBJ1-2	NA	TRBD1	TRBV2	CASSEGWTGGDGYTF	TGTGCCAGCAGTGAAGGGTGGACAGGGGGCGATGGCTACACCTTC
TRBJ1-6	few	TRBD1	TRBV6-5	CASHRQGANSPLHF	TGTGCCAGCCACAGACAGGGGGCCAATTCACCCCTCCACTTT
TRBJ2-4	NA	TRBD1	TRBV19	CASSILARGSSKNIQYF	TGTGCCAGTAGTATCCTGGCCAGGGGGTCGTCCAAAAACATTCAGTACTTC
TRBJ2-5	NA	NA	TRBV5-4	CASSREASQETQYF	TGTGCCAGCAGCCGAGAGGCATCTCAAGAGACCCAGTACTTC
TRBJ1-5	many	NA	TRBV19	CASSITGLGQPQHF	TGTGCCAGTAGTATAACAGGGTTGGGTCAGCCCCAGCATTTT
TRBJ2-2	few	NA	TRBV6-5	CATSYFGELFF	TGTGCCACCTCTTACTTCGGGGAGCTGTTTTTT